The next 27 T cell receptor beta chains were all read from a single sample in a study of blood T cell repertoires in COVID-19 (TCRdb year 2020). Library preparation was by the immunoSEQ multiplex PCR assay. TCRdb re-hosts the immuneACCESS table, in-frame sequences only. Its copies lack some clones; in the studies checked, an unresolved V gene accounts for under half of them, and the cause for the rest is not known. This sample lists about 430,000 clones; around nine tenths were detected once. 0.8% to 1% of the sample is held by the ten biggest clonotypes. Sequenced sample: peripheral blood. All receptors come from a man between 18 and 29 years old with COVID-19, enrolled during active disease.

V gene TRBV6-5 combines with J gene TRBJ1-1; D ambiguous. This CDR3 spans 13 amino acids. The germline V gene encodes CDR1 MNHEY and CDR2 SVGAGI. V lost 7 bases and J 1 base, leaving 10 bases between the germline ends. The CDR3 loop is CASTLTANTEAFF. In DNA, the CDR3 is TGTGCCAGCACCTTAACAGCGAACACTGAAGCTTTCTTT.

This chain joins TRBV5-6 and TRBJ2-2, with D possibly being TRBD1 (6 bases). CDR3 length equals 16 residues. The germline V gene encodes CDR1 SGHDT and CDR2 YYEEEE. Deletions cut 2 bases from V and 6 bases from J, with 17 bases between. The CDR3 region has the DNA TGTGCCAGCAGCTTTCGGAACAGGGTGGTTGCCGGGGAGCTGTTTTTT. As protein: CASSFRNRVVAGELFF.

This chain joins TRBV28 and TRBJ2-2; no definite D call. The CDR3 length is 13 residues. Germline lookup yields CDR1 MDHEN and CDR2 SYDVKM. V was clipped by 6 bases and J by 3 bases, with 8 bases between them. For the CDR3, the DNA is TGTGCCAGCAGGGAGCGACACACCGGGGAGCTGTTTTTT. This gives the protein CASRERHTGELFF. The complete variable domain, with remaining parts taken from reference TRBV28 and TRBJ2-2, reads DVKVTQSSRYLVKRTGEKVFLECVQDMDHENMFWYRQDPGLGLRLIYFSYDVKMKEKGDIPEGYSVSREKKERFSLILESASTNQTSMYLCASRERHTGELFFGEGSRLTVL.

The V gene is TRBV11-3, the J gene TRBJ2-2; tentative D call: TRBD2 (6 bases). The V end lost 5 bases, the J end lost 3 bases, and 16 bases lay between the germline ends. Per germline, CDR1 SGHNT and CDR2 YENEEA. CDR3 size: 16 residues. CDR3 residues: CASSPRGGMDTGELFF. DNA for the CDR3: TGTGCCAGCAGCCCCCGGGGAGGCATGGACACCGGGGAGCTGTTTTTT.

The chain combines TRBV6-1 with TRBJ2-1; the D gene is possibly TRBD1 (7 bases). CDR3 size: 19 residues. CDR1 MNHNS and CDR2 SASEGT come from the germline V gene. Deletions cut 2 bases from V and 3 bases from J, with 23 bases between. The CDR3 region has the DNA TGTGCCAGCAGTGAAATGGCAGGGGGTCTGTGGGGAGGCTACAATGAGCAGTTCTTC. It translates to CASSEMAGGLWGGYNEQFF.

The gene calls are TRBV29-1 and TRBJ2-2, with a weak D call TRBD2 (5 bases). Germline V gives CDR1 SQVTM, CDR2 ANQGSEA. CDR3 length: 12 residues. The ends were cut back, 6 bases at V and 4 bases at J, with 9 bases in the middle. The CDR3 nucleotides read TGCAGCGTGGGGAGTTTCACCGGGGAGCTGTTTTTT. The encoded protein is CSVGSFTGELFF.

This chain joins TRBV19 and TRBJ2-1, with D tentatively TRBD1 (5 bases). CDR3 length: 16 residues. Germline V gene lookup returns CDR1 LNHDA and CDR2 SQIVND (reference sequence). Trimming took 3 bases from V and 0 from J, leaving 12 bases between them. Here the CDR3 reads CASSMAGAGSYNEQFF. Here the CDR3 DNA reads TGTGCCAGTAGTATGGCTGGGGCTGGCTCCTACAATGAGCAGTTCTTC.

CDR3 DNA: TGTGCCAGCAGCGCCCCGACAGGGTATCTTAACACCGGGGAGCTGTTTTTT. Its protein product is CASSAPTGYLNTGELFF. J is TRBJ2-2 and V is TRBV7-6; 7 bases are shared with TRBD1. The length of the CDR3 is 17 residues. Germline CDR1 reads SGHVS; CDR2 reads FNYEAQ. J gave up 2 bases and V 5 bases, and 11 bases lay outside the gene matches.

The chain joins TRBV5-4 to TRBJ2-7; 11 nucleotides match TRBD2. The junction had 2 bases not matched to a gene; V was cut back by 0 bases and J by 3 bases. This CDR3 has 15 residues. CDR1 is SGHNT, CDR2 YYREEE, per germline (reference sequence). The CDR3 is CASSLAGTSGYEQYF. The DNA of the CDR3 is TGTGCCAGCAGCTTGGCCGGGACTAGCGGCTACGAGCAGTACTTC.

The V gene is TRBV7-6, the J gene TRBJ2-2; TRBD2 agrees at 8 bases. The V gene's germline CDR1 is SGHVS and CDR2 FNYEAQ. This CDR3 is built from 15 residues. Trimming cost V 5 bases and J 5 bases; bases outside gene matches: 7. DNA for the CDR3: TGTGCCAGCAGCCCCGTAGCGGGGAGGACCGGGGAGCTGTTTTTT. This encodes CASSPVAGRTGELFF.

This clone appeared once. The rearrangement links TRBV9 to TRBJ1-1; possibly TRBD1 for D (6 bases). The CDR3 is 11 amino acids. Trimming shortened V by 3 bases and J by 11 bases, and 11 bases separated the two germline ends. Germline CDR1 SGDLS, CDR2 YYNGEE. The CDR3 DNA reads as TGTGCCAGCAGCGCCTACAGGGTTGCTTTCTTT. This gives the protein CASSAYRVAFF.

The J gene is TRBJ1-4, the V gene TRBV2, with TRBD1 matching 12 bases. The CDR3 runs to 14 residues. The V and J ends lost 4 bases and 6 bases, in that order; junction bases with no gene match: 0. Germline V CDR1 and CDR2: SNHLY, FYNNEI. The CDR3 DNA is TGTGCCAGCAGTGGGGACAGGGGGCATGAAAAACTGTTTTTT. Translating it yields CASSGDRGHEKLFF.

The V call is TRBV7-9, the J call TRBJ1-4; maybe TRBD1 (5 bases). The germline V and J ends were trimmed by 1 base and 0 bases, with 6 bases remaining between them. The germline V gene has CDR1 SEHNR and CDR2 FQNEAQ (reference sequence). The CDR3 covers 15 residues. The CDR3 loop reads CASSLEGTTNEKLFF. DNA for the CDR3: TGTGCCAGCAGCTTAGAGGGGACAACTAATGAAAAACTGTTTTTT. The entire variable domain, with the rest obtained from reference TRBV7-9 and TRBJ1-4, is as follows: DTGVSQNPRHKITKRGQNVTFRCDPISEHNRLYWYRQTLGQGPEFLTYFQNEAQLEKSRLLSDRFSAERPKGSFSTLEIQRTEQGDSAMYLCASSLEGTTNEKLFFGSGTQLSVL.

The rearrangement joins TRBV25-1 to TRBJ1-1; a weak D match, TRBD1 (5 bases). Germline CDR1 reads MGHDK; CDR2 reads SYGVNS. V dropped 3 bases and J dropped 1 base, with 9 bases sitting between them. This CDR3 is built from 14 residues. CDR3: CASSDRARNTEAFF. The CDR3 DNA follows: TGTGCCAGCAGTGACAGGGCTAGGAACACTGAAGCTTTCTTT.

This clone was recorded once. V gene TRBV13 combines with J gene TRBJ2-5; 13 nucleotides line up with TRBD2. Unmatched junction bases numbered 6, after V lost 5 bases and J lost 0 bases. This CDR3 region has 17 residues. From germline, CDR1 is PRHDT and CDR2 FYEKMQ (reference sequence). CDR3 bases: TGTGCCAGCAGCGTAACTGGACTAGCGGGGGACCAAGAGACCCAGTACTTC. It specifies CASSVTGLAGDQETQYF.

Here the CDR3 DNA reads TGTGCCAGTAGTATAGATGGAGTTGTCAATGAGCAGTTCTTC. Its translation: CASSIDGVVNEQFF. J is TRBJ2-1 and V is TRBV19; no clear D. The CDR3 has 14 residues. The germline V gene encodes CDR1 LNHDA and CDR2 SQIVND (reference sequence). The V end was cut by 0 bases, the J end by 6 bases, with 9 bases between.

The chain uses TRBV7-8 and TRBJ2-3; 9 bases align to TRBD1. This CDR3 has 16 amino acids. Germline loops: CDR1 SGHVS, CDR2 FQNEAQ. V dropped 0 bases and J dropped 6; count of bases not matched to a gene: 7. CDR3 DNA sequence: TGTGCCAGCAGCTTAGCGGGGACAGGGCCCAGGGATACGCAGTATTTT. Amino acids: CASSLAGTGPRDTQYF.

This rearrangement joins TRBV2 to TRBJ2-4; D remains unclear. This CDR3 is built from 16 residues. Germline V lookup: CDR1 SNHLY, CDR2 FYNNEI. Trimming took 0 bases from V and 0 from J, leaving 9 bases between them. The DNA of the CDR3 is TGTGCCAGCAGTGAAGCGTTAACTCTAGCCAAAAACATTCAGTACTTC. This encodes CASSEALTLAKNIQYF.

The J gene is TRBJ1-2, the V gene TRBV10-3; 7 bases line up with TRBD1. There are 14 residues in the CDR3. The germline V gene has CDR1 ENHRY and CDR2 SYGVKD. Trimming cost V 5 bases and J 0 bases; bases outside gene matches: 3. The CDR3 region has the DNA TGTGCCATCAGTCGGACAGGTACTAACTATGGCTACACCTTC. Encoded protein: CAISRTGTNYGYTF.

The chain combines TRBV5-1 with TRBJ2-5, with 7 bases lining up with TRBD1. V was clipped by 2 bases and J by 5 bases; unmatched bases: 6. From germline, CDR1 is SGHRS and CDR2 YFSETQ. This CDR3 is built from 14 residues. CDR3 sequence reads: CASSFTGARETQYF. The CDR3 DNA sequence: TGCGCCAGCAGCTTCACAGGGGCCAGGGAGACCCAGTACTTC.

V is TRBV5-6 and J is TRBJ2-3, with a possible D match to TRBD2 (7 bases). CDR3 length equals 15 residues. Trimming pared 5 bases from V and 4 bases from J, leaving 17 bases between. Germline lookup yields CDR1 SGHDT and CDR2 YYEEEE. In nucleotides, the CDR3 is TGTGCCAGCAGAAGACCGGGGGGCCGGGCAGATACGCAGTATTTT. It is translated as CASRRPGGRADTQYF.

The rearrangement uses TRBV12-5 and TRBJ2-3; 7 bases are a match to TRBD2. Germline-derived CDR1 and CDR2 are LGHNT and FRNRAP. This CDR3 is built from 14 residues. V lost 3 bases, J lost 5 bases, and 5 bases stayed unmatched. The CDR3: CASGFPWGGDTQYF. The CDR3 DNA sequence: TGTGCTAGTGGTTTCCCTTGGGGGGGAGATACGCAGTATTTT.

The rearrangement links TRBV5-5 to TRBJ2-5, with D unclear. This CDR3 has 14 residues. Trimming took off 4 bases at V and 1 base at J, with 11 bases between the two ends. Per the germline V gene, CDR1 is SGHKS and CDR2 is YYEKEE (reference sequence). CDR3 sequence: CASSLLGTQETQYF. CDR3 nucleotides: TGTGCCAGCAGCCTCCTAGGCACCCAAGAGACCCAGTACTTC. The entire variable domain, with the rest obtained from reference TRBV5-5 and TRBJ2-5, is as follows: DAGVTQSPTHLIKTRGQQVTLRCSPISGHKSVSWYQQVLGQGPQFIFQYYEKEERGRGNFPDRFSARQFPNYSSELNVNALLLGDSALYLCASSLLGTQETQYFGPGTRLLVL.

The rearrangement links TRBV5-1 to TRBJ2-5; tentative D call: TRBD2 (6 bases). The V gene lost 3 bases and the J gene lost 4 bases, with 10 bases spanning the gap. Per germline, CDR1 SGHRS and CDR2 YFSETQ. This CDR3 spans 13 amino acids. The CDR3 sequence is CASSWRELETQYF. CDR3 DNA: TGCGCCAGCAGCTGGAGGGAGTTAGAGACCCAGTACTTC.

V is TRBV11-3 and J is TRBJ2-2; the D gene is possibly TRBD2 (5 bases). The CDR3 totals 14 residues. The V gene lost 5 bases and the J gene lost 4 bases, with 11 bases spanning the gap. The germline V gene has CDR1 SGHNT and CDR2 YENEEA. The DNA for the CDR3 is TGTGCCAGCAGCACTGGACTTCGCACCGGGGAGCTGTTTTTT. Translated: CASSTGLRTGELFF.

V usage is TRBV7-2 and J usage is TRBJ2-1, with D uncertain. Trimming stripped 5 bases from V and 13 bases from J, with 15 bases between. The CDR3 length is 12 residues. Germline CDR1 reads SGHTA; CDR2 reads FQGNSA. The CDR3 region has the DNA TGTGCCAGCAGCAAAAGTGGGTCAGGACAGTTCTTC. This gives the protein CASSKSGSGQFF.

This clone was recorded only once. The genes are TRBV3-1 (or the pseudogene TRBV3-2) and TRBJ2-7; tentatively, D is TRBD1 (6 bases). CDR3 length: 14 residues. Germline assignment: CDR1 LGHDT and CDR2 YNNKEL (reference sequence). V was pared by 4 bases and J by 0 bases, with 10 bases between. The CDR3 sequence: CASSLRDTSYEQYF. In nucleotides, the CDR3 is TGTGCCAGCAGCCTACGGGACACCTCCTACGAGCAGTACTTC.